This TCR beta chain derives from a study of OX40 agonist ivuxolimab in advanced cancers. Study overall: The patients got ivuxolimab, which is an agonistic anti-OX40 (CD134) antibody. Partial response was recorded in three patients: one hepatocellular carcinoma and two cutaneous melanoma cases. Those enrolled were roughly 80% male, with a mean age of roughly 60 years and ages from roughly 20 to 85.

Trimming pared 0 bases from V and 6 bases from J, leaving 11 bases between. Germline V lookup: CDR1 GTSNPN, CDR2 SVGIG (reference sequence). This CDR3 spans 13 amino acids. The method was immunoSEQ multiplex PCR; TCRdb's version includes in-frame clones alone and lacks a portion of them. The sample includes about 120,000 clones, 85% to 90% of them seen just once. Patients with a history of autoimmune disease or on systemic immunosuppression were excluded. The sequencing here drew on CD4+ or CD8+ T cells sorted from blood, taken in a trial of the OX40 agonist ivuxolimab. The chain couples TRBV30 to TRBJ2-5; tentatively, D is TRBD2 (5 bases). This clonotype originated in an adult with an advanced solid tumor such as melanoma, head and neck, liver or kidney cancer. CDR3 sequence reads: CAWSVTSRQTQYF. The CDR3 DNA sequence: TGTGCCTGGAGTGTAACTAGTCGGCAGACCCAGTACTTC.